This entry features one T cell receptor beta chain sequence. Its antigen is unidentified. The V and J ends lost 7 bases and 5 bases, in that order; junction bases with no gene match: 9. Per the germline V gene, CDR1 is LNHDA and CDR2 is SQIVND (reference sequence). This CDR3 region has 15 residues. Sample time point: inflamed ileum from the surgical specimen. Clones were read by immunoSEQ multiplex PCR, and TCRdb kept only the in-frame ones, dropping some. This sample has under 14,000 clones; about nine tenths occur once, and the top ten carry around a tenth. This entry is derived from a study of T cell repertoires in ileal Crohn's disease. General study findings and limits: High-frequency clones were more common in sorted CD8 than CD4 cells. All patients with clonality above 26.8% had endoscopic recurrence.

This rearrangement joins TRBV19 to TRBJ2-3, with TRBD2 matching over 10 bases. Sequenced sample: ileal tissue. The TCR comes from an adult with Crohn's disease. The CDR3 region is CASKKREGRGDTQYF. In DNA form, the CDR3 reads TGTGCCAGTAAAAAGCGGGAGGGCCGGGGAGATACGCAGTATTTT.